This is a list of T cell receptor beta chains from one sample in a study of shared clonotypes between healthy human individuals. Produced via immunoSEQ multiplex PCR; TCRdb's table is partial and in-frame only. In the table there are hundreds of thousands of clones, about 95% of which are singletons. The sequenced material came from naive CD8+ T cells sorted from blood. The receptors here all came from a woman aged 25 to 39 in good health. The CDR3 runs from the conserved cysteine through the conserved F or W. A D gene is named only where the DNA matches it firmly. The size entry is marked missing in some rows and otherwise reads once, few, many or a size class.

v_gene	abundance	j_gene	d_gene	CDR3aa	CDR3nt
TRBV28	-	TRBJ1-1	TRBD1	CASSLPSGGSNTEAFF	TGTGCCAGCAGTTTACCTTCAGGGGGCTCGAACACTGAAGCTTTCTTT
TRBV7-6	-	TRBJ2-3	-	CASSLHPSEPDYPSSTDTQYF	TGTGCCAGCAGCTTACATCCATCGGAGCCCGACTATCCTAGTAGCACAGATACGCAGTATTTT
TRBV28	-	TRBJ1-2	-	CASSQPAVTAYGYTF	TGTGCCAGCAGCCAACCGGCCGTGACAGCCTATGGCTACACCTTC
TRBV30	-	TRBJ2-7	-	CAWNFGGTYEQYF	TGTGCCTGGAATTTCGGCGGGACCTACGAGCAGTACTTC
TRBV28	-	TRBJ1-2	-	CASKTGSLPYGYTF	TGTGCCAGCAAAACCGGCTCTCTGCCCTATGGCTACACCTTC
TRBV25-1	-	TRBJ2-1	-	CASSELKGGHNEQFF	TGTGCCAGCAGTGAATTAAAAGGAGGGCACAATGAGCAGTTCTTC
TRBV11-2	-	TRBJ2-1	TRBD2	CASSFGTSSNEQFF	TGTGCCAGCAGCTTTGGGACTAGCAGTAATGAGCAGTTCTTC
TRBV11-2	-	TRBJ1-2	-	CASSPGWGRDYGYTF	TGTGCCAGCAGCCCAGGGTGGGGGCGGGACTATGGCTACACCTTC
TRBV5-1	-	TRBJ1-5	-	CASSEGQHSNQPQHF	TGCGCCAGCAGCGAGGGCCAACATAGCAATCAGCCCCAGCATTTT
TRBV11-2	-	TRBJ1-1	-	CASSPSMGTEAFF	TGTGCCAGCAGCCCTTCAATGGGGACTGAAGCTTTCTTT
TRBV6-5	-	TRBJ2-7	-	CASSYGNLYEQYF	TGTGCCAGCAGTTATGGTAATCTATACGAGCAGTACTTC
TRBV7-9	once	TRBJ2-6	TRBD1	CASSFVGQGGANVLTF	TGTGCCAGCAGCTTTGTCGGACAGGGTGGGGCCAACGTCCTGACTTTC
TRBV14	-	TRBJ1-1	-	CASSLQGNTEAFF	TGTGCCAGCAGCCTACAGGGAAACACTGAAGCTTTCTTT
TRBV2	-	TRBJ2-5	TRBD2	CASSSSGSPQETQYF	TGTGCCAGCAGTTCTAGCGGGAGCCCCCAAGAGACCCAGTACTTC
TRBV28	once	TRBJ2-1	TRBD1	CASSSPELRTGSSYNEQFF	TGTGCCAGCAGTTCACCCGAACTACGGACAGGTAGCTCCTACAATGAGCAGTTCTTC
TRBV9	-	TRBJ2-6	-	CASTSGANVLTF	TGTGCCAGTACCTCTGGGGCCAACGTCCTGACTTTC
TRBV19	once	TRBJ1-5	-	CASSIDVGWPQHF	TGTGCCAGTAGTATAGACGTGGGGTGGCCCCAGCATTTT
TRBV13	-	TRBJ1-1	-	CASSDQTGNTEAFF	TGTGCCAGCAGCGATCAGACAGGGAACACTGAAGCTTTCTTT
TRBV19	-	TRBJ1-2	-	CASSPEQGLYGYTF	TGTGCCAGTAGTCCCGAACAGGGTCTCTATGGCTACACCTTC
TRBV2	-	TRBJ2-3	-	CASSELVAGTTDTQYF	TGTGCCAGCAGTGAATTAGTAGCCGGGACCACAGATACGCAGTATTTT
TRBV29-1	-	TRBJ2-7	-	CSAGEGAYEQYF	TGCAGCGCCGGGGAGGGGGCATACGAGCAGTACTTC
TRBV27	-	TRBJ2-7	-	CASSLALSSYEQYF	TGTGCCAGCAGTTTGGCTCTGAGCTCCTACGAGCAGTACTTC
TRBV28	-	TRBJ2-7	TRBD1	CASSNVNRGSSYEQYF	TGTGCCAGCAGCAACGTAAACAGGGGGAGCTCCTACGAGCAGTACTTC
TRBV29-1	-	TRBJ2-3	-	CSAPGFTDTQYF	TGCAGCGCCCCGGGCTTCACAGATACGCAGTATTTT
TRBV28	-	TRBJ1-2	-	CASSFASYGYTF	TGTGCCAGCAGTTTCGCGAGCTATGGCTACACCTTC
TRBV27	-	TRBJ2-7	-	CASSGGPDSYNSYEQYF	TGTGCCAGCAGTGGGGGCCCGGACTCCTATAACTCCTACGAGCAGTACTTC
TRBV28	-	TRBJ2-7	-	CASSFLYEQYF	TGTGCCAGCAGTTTCCTATACGAGCAGTACTTC
TRBV27	once	TRBJ2-7	-	CASSFRTVPYEQYF	TGTGCCAGCAGTTTCCGGACAGTCCCCTACGAGCAGTACTTC
TRBV19	-	TRBJ2-2	-	CASSSGRGSGELFF	TGTGCCAGTAGTTCCGGAAGGGGGAGCGGGGAGCTGTTTTTT
TRBV2	-	TRBJ1-4	-	CASLLGQLGSEKLFF	TGTGCCAGCCTTTTAGGGCAGCTGGGCAGCGAAAAACTGTTTTTT
TRBV27	-	TRBJ2-3	-	CASSLPSTDTQYF	TGTGCCAGCAGTTTGCCAAGCACAGATACGCAGTATTTT
TRBV4-1	-	TRBJ2-7	-	CASSPAELPYEQYF	TGCGCCAGCAGCCCGGCGGAGCTTCCCTACGAGCAGTACTTC
TRBV5-8	-	TRBJ2-2	-	CATPQTGELFF	TGTGCCACCCCCCAGACCGGGGAGCTGTTTTTT
TRBV28	-	TRBJ2-3	TRBD1	CASSCRDRGSSTDTQYF	TGTGCCAGCAGCTGCCGGGACAGGGGGAGCAGCACAGATACGCAGTATTTT
TRBV25-1	-	TRBJ2-7	-	CASSSGAEQYF	TGTGCCAGCAGTTCGGGGGCCGAGCAGTACTTC
TRBV5-5	-	TRBJ2-7	-	CASSWSTGSYEQYF	TGTGCCAGCAGCTGGTCCACAGGGAGCTACGAGCAGTACTTC
TRBV10-3	once	TRBJ1-5	-	CAISESGLNQPQHF	TGTGCCATCAGTGAGTCGGGGTTAAATCAGCCCCAGCATTTT
TRBV29-1	-	TRBJ1-2	-	CSVEEVSGYTF	TGCAGCGTTGAAGAAGTGAGTGGCTACACCTTC
TRBV27	once	TRBJ2-3	-	CASSGRDPSTDTQYF	TGTGCCAGCAGCGGAAGGGACCCCAGCACAGATACGCAGTATTTT
TRBV4-1	-	TRBJ1-5	-	CASSQNPGGNQPQHF	TGCGCCAGCAGCCAGAACCCAGGGGGCAATCAGCCCCAGCATTTT
TRBV21-1	-	TRBJ2-2	-	CASSKAAEDTGELFF	TGTGCCAGCAGCAAAGCGGCGGAGGACACCGGGGAGCTGTTTTTT
TRBV4-1	-	TRBJ2-7	-	CASSQGGYEQYF	TGCGCCAGCAGCCAAGGGGGGTACGAGCAGTACTTC
TRBV2	-	TRBJ2-7	-	CASSEHTGRVEQYF	TGTGCCAGCAGTGAACACACAGGGAGGGTCGAGCAGTACTTC
TRBV29-1	-	TRBJ2-1	TRBD2	CSVESGLGVIEQFF	TGCAGCGTCGAATCGGGACTAGGGGTAATTGAGCAGTTCTTC
TRBV28	-	TRBJ2-1	TRBD2	CASSRPGTSSNEQFF	TGTGCCAGCAGTCGCCCGGGGACTAGTAGCAATGAGCAGTTCTTC